Shown below are 8 T cell receptor beta chains from a single sample sequenced in a study of CD8+ T cells in alopecia areata (dated by TCRdb to between 2018 and 2020). In the paper's terms, the treatment or condition label means: oral pan-JAK inhibitor, 5-10 mg twice daily. Library prep was done by the immunoSEQ multiplex PCR assay. RNA was extracted from all samples and reverse transcribed into cDNA, which served as template for TCR sequencing. Here the immuneACCESS table is served through TCRdb, limited to in-frame sequences with V and J called. Missing clones are a known gap in these copies; in checked studies unresolved V genes cover under half, and the rest lacks a known reason. The sample table contains more than 95,000 clones; only one count was recorded for around 84% of them. More than 9.5% of the sample rests with the top ten. This specimen was CD8+ T cells sorted from blood, taken at approximately week 30, from a patient treated with tofacitinib. Receptors originate from a human donor with alopecia areata.

This chain connects TRBV19 to TRBJ1-1; D gene ambiguous. V lost 2 bases and J lost 1, with 5 bases in between. The germline CDR1 and CDR2 sequences are LNHDA and SQIVND (reference sequence). This CDR3 is built from 13 residues. For the CDR3, the DNA is TGTGCCAGTAGTATAATGAGGAACACTGAAGCTTTCTTT. Protein product: CASSIMRNTEAFF.

The V gene is TRBV29-1, the J gene TRBJ2-1; TRBD1 is a possible D gene (5 bases). The CDR3 is 13 amino acids. CDR1 and CDR2 from the germline V gene are SQVTM and ANQGSEA. V was pared by 3 bases and J by 1 base, with 7 bases between. CDR3 sequence (DNA): TGCAGCGTTGACCCAGGGTCCTACAATGAGCAGTTCTTC. Its translation: CSVDPGSYNEQFF.

There are a few counts of this clone. V and J are TRBV6-5 and TRBJ1-2; tentative D call: TRBD1 (6 bases). This CDR3 comprises 14 residues. CDR1 and CDR2 from the germline V gene are MNHEY and SVGAGI. V was shortened by 5 bases and J by 2 bases, with 12 bases between the two germline ends. DNA for the CDR3: TGTGCCAGCAGTCAAGGGGGAATCAACTATGGCTACACCTTC. Its translation is CASSQGGINYGYTF.

The chain combines TRBV9 with TRBJ2-3; D not resolved. The CDR3 has 15 amino acids. Germline V lookup: CDR1 SGDLS, CDR2 YYNGEE. Trimming removed 2 bases at V and 1 base at J, with 11 bases between. CDR3 bases: TGTGCCAGCAGCGTTGGAAATCGCGGCACAGATACGCAGTATTTT. Its translation: CASSVGNRGTDTQYF. The full variable domain, completed using reference TRBV9 and TRBJ2-3, is DSGVTQTPKHLITATGQRVTLRCSPRSGDLSVYWYQQSLDQGLQFLIQYYNGEERAKGNILERFSAQQFPDLHSELNLSSLELGDSALYFCASSVGNRGTDTQYFGPGTRLTVL.

The chain has TRBV7-6 and TRBJ1-2; 7 bases are shared with TRBD1. There are 13 residues in the CDR3. The V gene end was trimmed by 4 bases and the J gene end by 3 bases; junction bases not matched to a gene: 2. The V gene's germline CDR1 is SGHVS and CDR2 FNYEAQ. The CDR3 DNA reads TGTGCCAGCAGCTCTACAGGGGACTATGGCTACACCTTC. Protein sequence: CASSSTGDYGYTF.

The genes are TRBV30 and TRBJ2-7; 8 bases agree with TRBD1. From germline, CDR1 is GTSNPN and CDR2 SVGIG (reference sequence). Unmatched junction bases numbered 10, after V lost 1 base and J lost 2 bases. This CDR3 has 16 amino acids. CDR3 sequence: CAWSARQGNGTYEQYF. Here the CDR3 DNA reads TGTGCCTGGAGTGCCCGACAGGGGAATGGGACCTACGAGCAGTACTTC.

The chain combines TRBV7-9 with TRBJ1-2; D perhaps matches TRBD1 (6 bases). The CDR3 consists of 14 residues. Germline CDR1 is SEHNR and CDR2 is FQNEAQ (reference sequence). The V gene lost 1 base and the J gene lost 5 bases, with 11 bases spanning the gap. The CDR3: CASSLVRTDYGYTF. The CDR3 DNA sequence: TGTGCCAGCAGCTTAGTCCGGACAGATTATGGCTACACCTTC.

This chain joins TRBV27 and TRBJ2-5; D is uncertain. Gene TRBJ2-7 matches the end of the DNA better, so the J call may be wrong. Germline V gene sequence: CDR1 MNHEY, CDR2 SMNVEV (reference sequence). The CDR3 runs to 13 residues. CDR3 sequence (DNA): TGTGCCAGCAGTTTAAACAGCTTGTACGAGCAGTACTTC. Translating gives CASSLNSLYEQYF.